The 21 T cell receptor beta chains in this list originate from one sample, sequenced in a study of preoperative IRX-2 immunotherapy in early breast cancer. The data were produced by immunoSEQ multiplex PCR, yet TCRdb's version contains in-frame clones alone and is incomplete. The table has 35,000 to 50,000 clones, over 85% seen once. Stated treatment: preoperative locoregional IRX-2 cytokine immunotherapy. Sequencing was performed on tumor tissue, taken after IRX-2 immunotherapy. These receptors came from a human donor with breast cancer.

This rearrangement joins TRBV5-1 to TRBJ2-7, with D possibly matching TRBD1 (6 bases). The CDR3 loop spans 17 amino acids. The V end lost 4 bases, the J end lost 9 bases, and 29 bases lay between the germline ends. In germline, CDR1 is SGHRS, CDR2 YFSETQ. CDR3 sequence: CASSGEQGDGLDVVQYF. The DNA of the CDR3 is TGCGCCAGCAGCGGCGAACAGGGAGATGGGTTGGATGTCGTGCAGTACTTC.

This chain connects TRBV6-5 to TRBJ1-6, with unresolved D. V was trimmed by 6 bases and J by 6 bases, leaving 12 bases between them. This CDR3 has 14 amino acids. Germline CDR1 reads MNHEY; CDR2 reads SVGAGI. This CDR3 reads CASRPDGSNSPLHF. CDR3 DNA: TGTGCCAGCAGACCCGACGGAAGTAATTCACCCCTCCACTTT.

V usage is TRBV7-2 and J usage is TRBJ2-2; D remains ambiguous. Germline loops: CDR1 SGHTA, CDR2 FQGNSA. The CDR3 totals 14 residues. Deletions cut 1 base from V and 1 base from J, with 4 bases between. CDR3: CASSLGRNTGELFF. The CDR3 DNA is TGTGCCAGCAGCTTAGGCAGGAACACCGGGGAGCTGTTTTTT. Full variable domain (missing parts from reference TRBV7-2 and TRBJ2-2): GAGVSQSPSNKVTEKGKDVELRCDPISGHTALYWYRQSLGQGLEFLIYFQGNSAPDKSGLPSDRFSAERTGGSVSTLTIQRTQQEDSAVYLCASSLGRNTGELFFGEGSRLTVL.

The V and J genes are TRBV5-4 and TRBJ1-1, with 7 bases identical to TRBD1. CDR3 length equals 14 residues. The germline V gene has CDR1 SGHNT and CDR2 YYREEE (reference sequence). Losses at the gene ends were 1 base for V and 2 bases for J; bases not matched to a gene: 2. Written as DNA, the CDR3 is TGTGCCAGCAGCTTGACAGGGGTAAACACTGAAGCTTTCTTT. Translation: CASSLTGVNTEAFF.

The chain links TRBV7-2 to TRBJ2-1, with D possibly TRBD1 on 5 matching bases. Germline assignment: CDR1 SGHTA and CDR2 FQGNSA. V lost 5 bases, J lost 12 bases, and 11 bases lay in between. The CDR3 length is 11 residues. The CDR3 region is CASSLRGRQFF. DNA of the CDR3: TGTGCCAGCAGCCTAAGGGGTCGGCAGTTCTTC.

V gene TRBV9 combines with J gene TRBJ2-3; 9 nucleotides agree with TRBD2. Germline assignment: CDR1 SGDLS and CDR2 YYNGEE. CDR3 length equals 15 residues. The trim removed 1 base at V and 0 bases at J, leaving 0 bases unmatched. The CDR3 DNA reads as TGTGCCAGCAGCGTACTAGCGGGGAGCACAGATACGCAGTATTTT. Its protein is CASSVLAGSTDTQYF.

The chain couples TRBV7-2 to TRBJ1-5; TRBD1 aligns across 9 bases. This CDR3 comprises 15 residues. Germline V gives CDR1 SGHTA, CDR2 FQGNSA. Unmatched junction bases numbered 3, after V lost 5 bases and J lost 1 base. The CDR3 reads CASSAQGASNQPQHF. DNA for the CDR3: TGTGCCAGCAGCGCACAGGGGGCAAGCAATCAGCCCCAGCATTTT. Full variable domain (rest looked up from reference TRBV7-2 and TRBJ1-5): GAGVSQSPSNKVTEKGKDVELRCDPISGHTALYWYRQSLGQGLEFLIYFQGNSAPDKSGLPSDRFSAERTGGSVSTLTIQRTQQEDSAVYLCASSAQGASNQPQHFGDGTRLSIL.

CDR3 nucleotides: TGCGCCAGCACCGGAATGGCCCCCGACTTTATTTCCTACAATGAGCAGTTCTTC. Translating it yields CASTGMAPDFISYNEQFF. The chain is built from TRBV10-2 and TRBJ2-1, with D hard to call. Germline V gene lookup returns CDR1 WSHSY and CDR2 SAAADI. The CDR3 runs 18 residues. V was cut by 7 bases and J by 1 base, with 23 bases left in between.

V is TRBV7-7 and J is TRBJ2-5; 12 bases align to TRBD2. Trimming took 1 base from V and 2 from J; bases not matched to a gene: 8. The CDR3 length is 18 residues. Germline V gene lookup returns CDR1 SSHAT and CDR2 FNYEAQ (reference sequence). The CDR3 coding sequence is TGTGCCAGCAGCTTAGATTTAGGAGGACTAGCGGGGCAAGAGACCCAGTACTTC. As protein: CASSLDLGGLAGQETQYF.

The V and J genes are TRBV7-7 and TRBJ2-3, with 7 bases that match TRBD2. CDR1 SSHAT and CDR2 FNYEAQ come from the germline V gene (reference sequence). The CDR3 spans 15 residues. The V segment lost 1 base and the J segment 4 bases; nucleotides outside the gene matches: 5. CDR3 coding DNA: TGTGCCAGCAGCTTAGATGCGGGAGTCTCAGATACGCAGTATTTT. Translation gives CASSLDAGVSDTQYF.

The rearrangement uses TRBV2 and TRBJ2-1; D perhaps matches TRBD2 (7 bases). Germline loops: CDR1 SNHLY, CDR2 FYNNEI. The CDR3 runs 13 residues. With 6 bases removed from V and 7 bases from J, the gap between germline ends came to 13 bases. In nucleotides, the CDR3 is TGTGCCAGCAGGGCTAGGGGGGGGAATGAGCAGTTCTTC. This gives the protein CASRARGGNEQFF.

V and J are TRBV11-2 and TRBJ2-5; D is perhaps TRBD1 (6 bases). Germline V gives CDR1 SGHAT, CDR2 FQNNGV. V lost 5 bases, J lost 7 bases, and 20 bases lay in between. CDR3 length: 15 residues. The CDR3 protein is CASSKQGFAAATQYF. The CDR3 bases are TGTGCCAGCAGCAAACAGGGTTTCGCCGCCGCGACCCAGTACTTC. Complete variable domain (other parts from reference TRBV11-2 and TRBJ2-5): EAGVAQSPRYKIIEKRQSVAFWCNPISGHATLYWYQQILGQGPKLLIQFQNNGVVDDSQLPKDRFSAERLKGVDSTLKIQPAKLEDSAVYLCASSKQGFAAATQYFGPGTRLLVL.

The CDR3, as DNA: TGTGCCAGCAGCCCGGGACTATCCGCAGATACGCAGTATTTT. This encodes CASSPGLSADTQYF. V is TRBV28 and J is TRBJ2-3, with 7 bases fitting TRBD2. This CDR3 region has 14 residues. The germline CDR1 and CDR2 sequences are MDHEN and SYDVKM. V lost 6 bases to trimming and J lost 4 bases; unmatched junction nucleotides: 7.

The rearrangement uses TRBV7-9 and TRBJ2-5, with a weak D call TRBD1 (5 bases). This CDR3 region has 13 residues. V was pared by 5 bases and J by 5 bases, with 12 bases between. Germline V gene lookup returns CDR1 SEHNR and CDR2 FQNEAQ (reference sequence). The CDR3 region is CASSPPGPETQYF. The DNA for the CDR3 is TGTGCCAGCAGCCCGCCAGGGCCGGAGACCCAGTACTTC.

The chain is built from TRBV21-1 and TRBJ1-5. TRBV21-1 is a recognized pseudogene. This CDR3 has 15 amino acids. CDR3 DNA: TGTGCCAGCAGCACCGGGGGGGGGCCGAATCAGCCCCAGCATTTT. This sequence encodes CASSTGGGPNQPQHF.

The J gene is TRBJ1-1, the V gene TRBV29-1; D possibly corresponds to TRBD1 (6 bases). Germline CDR1 and CDR2: SQVTM and ANQGSEA. CDR3 size: 13 residues. The V gene lost 7 bases and the J gene lost 5 bases, with 17 bases spanning the gap. In DNA form, the CDR3 reads TGCAGCGCTGGTGAACAGGGTCAGACTGAAGCTTTCTTT. Translated: CSAGEQGQTEAFF.

V is TRBV29-1 and J is TRBJ1-2; 11 positions agree with TRBD1. The V gene end was trimmed by 6 bases and the J gene end by 8 bases; junction bases not matched to a gene: 8. The CDR3 covers 13 residues. Germline loops: CDR1 SQVTM, CDR2 ANQGSEA. CDR3 residues: CSVVGQGAWGYTF. CDR3 bases: TGCAGCGTCGTCGGACAGGGGGCCTGGGGCTACACCTTC. Complete variable domain (other parts from reference TRBV29-1 and TRBJ1-2): SAVISQKPSRDICQRGTSLTIQCQVDSQVTMMFWYRQQPGQSLTLIATANQGSEATYESGFVIDKFPISRPNLTFSTLTVSNMSPEDSSIYLCSVVGQGAWGYTFGSGTRLTVV.

The chain couples TRBV27 to TRBJ1-6, with D hard to call. The CDR3 is 14 amino acids. Germline assignment: CDR1 MNHEY and CDR2 SMNVEV (reference sequence). Trimming stripped 2 bases from V and 10 bases from J, with 12 bases between. The chain's CDR3 is CASSLSQQISPLHF. CDR3 bases: TGTGCCAGCAGTTTAAGTCAGCAAATATCACCCCTCCACTTT.

This chain uses TRBV30 with TRBJ2-1; 8 bases fit TRBD2. V lost 1 base, J lost 0 bases, and 2 bases stayed unmatched. Germline CDR1 is GTSNPN and CDR2 is SVGIG (reference sequence). The CDR3 extends over 15 amino acids. CDR3 DNA: TGTGCCTGGAGTGACCTAGCGGGCTCCTACAATGAGCAGTTCTTC. This codes for CAWSDLAGSYNEQFF.

J is TRBJ1-2 and V is TRBV14; perhaps TRBD1 as D (5 bases). The ends were cut back, 0 bases at V and 5 bases at J, with 7 bases in the middle. The germline CDR1 and CDR2 sequences are SGHDN and FVKESK. The CDR3 length is 13 residues. DNA of the CDR3: TGTGCCAGCAGCCAAGATGCAGGGTATGGCTACACCTTC. The encoded protein is CASSQDAGYGYTF. The full variable domain, rest sourced from reference TRBV14 and TRBJ1-2, is EAGVTQFPSHSVIEKGQTVTLRCDPISGHDNLYWYRRVMGKEIKFLLHFVKESKQDESGMPNNRFLAERTGGTYSTLKVQPAELEDSGVYFCASSQDAGYGYTFGSGTRLTVV.

This clone has more than one count but fewer than ten. CDR3 sequence (DNA): TGTGCCTGGAGTGCTGACAGCGAACTATATGGCTACACCTTC. Encoded protein: CAWSADSELYGYTF. The chain combines TRBV30 with TRBJ1-2; weak D call: TRBD1 (5 bases). Trimming pared 1 base from V and 5 bases from J, leaving 14 bases between. CDR3 length: 14 amino acids. CDR1 GTSNPN and CDR2 SVGIG come from the germline V gene (reference sequence).